What follows are 9 T cell receptor beta chains derived from one specimen sequenced in a study of early T cells in non-severe SARS-CoV-2 infection. TCRdb independently ran MiXCR on the 5' RACE reads; one entry per CDR3 protein. The data show over 60,000 distinct CDR3 sequences, around 10% seen once. The sequences come from whole blood, collected at baseline. These receptor sequences come from an adult who was a healthcare worker with PCR-confirmed SARS-CoV-2 infection or an uninfected control (not recorded which).

This clonotype was detected a few times. This rearrangement joins TRBV12-3 or TRBV12-4 to TRBJ1-5; possible D gene TRBD1, 6 bases. Between the trimmed V and J ends, which lost 4 bases and 7 bases, there was a span of 14 bases. The CDR3 has 14 residues. The DNA of the CDR3 is TGTGCCAGCAGTTATCTGGGGGCTGGGCAGCCCCAGCATTTT. Translation gives CASSYLGAGQPQHF.

The chain uses TRBV3-1 and TRBJ1-2; D is undetermined. Germline V lookup: CDR1 LGHDT, CDR2 YNNKEL (reference sequence). The length of the CDR3 is 15 residues. Trimming cost V 3 bases and J 2 bases, with 13 bases left between them. CDR3 amino acids: CASSHEDGLNYGYTF. The CDR3 DNA is TGTGCCAGCAGCCATGAGGACGGATTAAACTATGGCTACACCTTC.

This clonotype showed up just a few times. The chain carries TRBV9 and TRBJ1-4, with D possibly being TRBD1 (5 bases). Germline V gene lookup returns CDR1 SGDLS and CDR2 YYNGEE. The CDR3 has 17 amino acids. Trimming cost V 5 bases and J 5 bases, with 22 bases left between them. CDR3 DNA sequence: TGTGCCAGCAGTAGGACAACCCAGACTTCTAGCAATGAAAAACTGTTTTTT. Its protein product is CASSRTTQTSSNEKLFF.

This clonotype has only a few counts. The chain links TRBV5-1 to TRBJ2-7, with D possibly being TRBD1 or TRBD2 (5 bases each). This CDR3 contains 13 residues. Trimming took off 4 bases at V and 2 bases at J, with 10 bases between the two ends. Germline CDR1 and CDR2: SGHRS and YFSETQ. The CDR3 DNA sequence: TGCGCCAGCAGCGCTGGGACGGCCTACGAGCAGTACTTC. The encoded protein is CASSAGTAYEQYF.

This clonotype turned up a few times. The rearrangement uses TRBV18 and TRBJ2-7; 8 bases fit TRBD1. Germline V lookup: CDR1 KGHSH, CDR2 LQKENI. With 2 bases clipped from V and 6 bases from J, the junction kept 6 bases outside the gene matches. This CDR3 is 14 amino acids long. CDR3 bases: TGTGCCAGCTCACCATCCGGACAGGGACCCGAGCAGTACTTC. Its protein product is CASSPSGQGPEQYF.

The V call is TRBV9, the J call TRBJ2-3; D remains ambiguous. CDR1 and CDR2 (germline): SGDLS, YYNGEE. This CDR3 is built from 14 residues. V lost 2 bases, J lost 4 bases, and 11 bases lay in between. The CDR3 is CASSVLVGADTQYF. In DNA form, the CDR3 reads TGTGCCAGCAGCGTCCTCGTCGGCGCAGATACGCAGTATTTT.

The gene calls are TRBV18 and TRBJ2-1, with 10 bases aligning to TRBD2. CDR1 and CDR2 (germline): KGHSH, LQKENI. V dropped 1 base and J dropped 7; count of bases not matched to a gene: 19. The CDR3 consists of 20 residues. The CDR3 DNA is TGTGCCAGCTCACCACAACTTCATAGCGGGGGGCCTAGGTTAAGGAATGAGCAGTTCTTC. This gives the protein CASSPQLHSGGPRLRNEQFF. Together with reference TRBV18 and TRBJ2-1, the CDR3 gives the full variable domain: NAGVMQNPRHLVRRRGQEARLRCSPMKGHSHVYWYRQLPEEGLKFMVYLQKENIIDESGMPKERFSAEFPKEGPSILRIQQVVRGDSAAYFCASSPQLHSGGPRLRNEQFFGPGTRLTVL.

This clonotype occurred many times. The V gene is TRBV6-2 or TRBV6-3, the J gene TRBJ1-1; no reliable D call. CDR3 size: 14 residues. Trimming left V 5 bases short and J 1 base short, with 11 bases between. The germline V gene encodes CDR1 MNHEY and CDR2 SVGEGT. The CDR3 loop reads CASSPGWGNTEAFF. CDR3 nucleotide sequence: TGTGCCAGCAGTCCTGGCTGGGGGAACACTGAAGCTTTCTTT.

In this sample, this clonotype turned up many times. This rearrangement joins TRBV6-2 or TRBV6-3 to TRBJ2-1; D possibly corresponds to TRBD2 (5 bases). This CDR3 comprises 16 residues. Germline CDR1 and CDR2: MNHEY and SVGEGT. The V end lost 0 bases, the J end lost 8 bases, and 17 bases lay between the germline ends. The CDR3 is CASSYSGSNGRDEQFF. The CDR3 coding sequence is TGTGCCAGCAGTTACTCTGGCAGTAACGGGCGGGATGAGCAGTTCTTC.